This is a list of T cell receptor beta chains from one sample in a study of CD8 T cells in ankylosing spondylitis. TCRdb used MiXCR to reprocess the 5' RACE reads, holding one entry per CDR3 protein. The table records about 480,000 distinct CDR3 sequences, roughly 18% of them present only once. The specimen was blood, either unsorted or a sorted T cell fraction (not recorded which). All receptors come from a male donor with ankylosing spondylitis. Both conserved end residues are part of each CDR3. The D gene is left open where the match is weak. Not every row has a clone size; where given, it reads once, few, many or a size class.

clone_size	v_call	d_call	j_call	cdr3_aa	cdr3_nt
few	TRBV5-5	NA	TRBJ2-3	CASSFKGTDTQYF	TGTGCCAGCAGCTTTAAGGGAACAGATACGCAGTATTTT
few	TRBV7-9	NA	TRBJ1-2	CASSLGEHGYTF	TGTGCCAGCAGCTTAGGCGAGCATGGCTACACCTTC
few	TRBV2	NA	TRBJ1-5	CASSEGRKNQPQHF	TGTGCCAGCAGTGAAGGACGGAAAAATCAGCCCCAGCATTTT
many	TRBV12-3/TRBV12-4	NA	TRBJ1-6	CASSLGSSYNSPLHF	TGTGCCAGCAGTTTAGGGAGCTCCTATAATTCACCCCTCCACTTT
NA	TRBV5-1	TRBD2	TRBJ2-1	CASSLIAGVSYNEQFF	TGCGCCAGCAGCTTGATAGCGGGAGTCTCCTACAATGAGCAGTTCTTC
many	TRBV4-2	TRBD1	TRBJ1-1	CASSQFGQGDTEAFF	TGTGCCAGCAGCCAATTCGGGCAGGGGGACACTGAAGCTTTCTTT
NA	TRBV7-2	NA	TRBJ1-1	CASSSPWGGTEAFF	TGTGCCAGCAGCTCCCCCTGGGGTGGGACTGAAGCTTTCTTT
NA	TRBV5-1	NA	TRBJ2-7	CASSLSSQGSYEQYF	TGCGCCAGCAGCTTGTCCTCCCAGGGATCCTACGAGCAGTACTTC
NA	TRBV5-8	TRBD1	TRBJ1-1	CASSAGQGARYTEAFF	TGTGCCAGCAGCGCGGGACAGGGGGCGAGGTACACTGAAGCTTTCTTT
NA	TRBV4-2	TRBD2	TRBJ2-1	CASSQGGGRAVDEQFF	TGTGCCAGCAGCCAAGGGGGCGGGAGGGCCGTGGATGAGCAGTTCTTC
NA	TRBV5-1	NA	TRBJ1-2	CASSQGTLYGYTF	TGCGCCAGCAGCCAGGGCACCCTCTATGGCTACACCTTC
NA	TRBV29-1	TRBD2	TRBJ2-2	CSVGAGGSAGELFF	TGCAGCGTTGGAGCGGGAGGATCGGCCGGGGAGCTGTTTTTT
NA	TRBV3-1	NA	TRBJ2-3	CASSQVRDTQYF	TGTGCCAGCAGCCAAGTGAGGGATACGCAGTATTTT
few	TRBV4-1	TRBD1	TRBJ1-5	CASSYDRDIQPQHF	TGCGCCAGCAGCTATGACAGGGACATTCAGCCCCAGCATTTT
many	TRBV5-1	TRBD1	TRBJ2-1	CASSLGTGNNEQFF	TGCGCCAGCAGCTTGGGGACAGGGAACAATGAGCAGTTCTTC
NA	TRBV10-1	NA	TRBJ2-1	CASSGADSLSYNEQFF	TGCGCCAGCAGTGGGGCGGACAGCCTTTCCTACAATGAGCAGTTCTTC
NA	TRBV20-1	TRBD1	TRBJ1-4	CSASTGSVEKLFF	TGCAGTGCTTCGACAGGGAGCGTTGAAAAACTGTTTTTT